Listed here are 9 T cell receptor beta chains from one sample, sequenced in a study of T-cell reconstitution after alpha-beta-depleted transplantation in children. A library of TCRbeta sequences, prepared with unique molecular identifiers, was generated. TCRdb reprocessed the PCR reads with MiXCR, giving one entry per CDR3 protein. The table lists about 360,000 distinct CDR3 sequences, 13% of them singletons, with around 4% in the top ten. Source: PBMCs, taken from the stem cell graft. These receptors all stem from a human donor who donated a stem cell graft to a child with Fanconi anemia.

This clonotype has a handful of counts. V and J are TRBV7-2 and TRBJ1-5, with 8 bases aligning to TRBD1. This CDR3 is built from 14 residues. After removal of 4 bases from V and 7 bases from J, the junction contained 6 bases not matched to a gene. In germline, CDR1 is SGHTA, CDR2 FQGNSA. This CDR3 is CASSSPGGWQPQHF. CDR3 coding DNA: TGTGCCAGCAGCTCCCCAGGGGGCTGGCAGCCCCAGCATTTT.

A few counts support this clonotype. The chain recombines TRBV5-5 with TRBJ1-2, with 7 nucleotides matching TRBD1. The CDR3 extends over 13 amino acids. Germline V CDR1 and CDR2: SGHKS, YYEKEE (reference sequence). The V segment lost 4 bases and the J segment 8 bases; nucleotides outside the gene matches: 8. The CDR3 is CASSRDRLSGYTF. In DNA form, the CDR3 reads TGTGCCAGCAGCCGGGACAGATTAAGCGGCTACACCTTC.

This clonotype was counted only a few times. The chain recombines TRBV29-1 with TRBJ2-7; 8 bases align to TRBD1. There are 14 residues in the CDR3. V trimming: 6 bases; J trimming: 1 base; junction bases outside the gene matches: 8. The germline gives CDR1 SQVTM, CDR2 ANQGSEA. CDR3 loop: CSVGRTGRSYEQYV. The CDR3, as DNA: TGCAGCGTAGGTAGGACAGGGCGTTCCTACGAGCAGTACGTC.

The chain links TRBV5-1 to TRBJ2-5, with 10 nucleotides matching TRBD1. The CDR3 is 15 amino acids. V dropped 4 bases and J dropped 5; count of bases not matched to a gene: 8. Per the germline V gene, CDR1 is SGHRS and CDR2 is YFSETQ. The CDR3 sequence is CASSAGTGATETQYF. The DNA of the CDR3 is TGCGCCAGCAGCGCCGGGACAGGGGCTACGGAGACCCAGTACTTC.

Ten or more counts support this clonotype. The chain's CDR3 is CASSPGTGGRPGNTIYF. The CDR3 DNA follows: TGTGCCAGCAGTCCGGGGACAGGGGGCCGGCCTGGAAACACCATATATTTT. The J gene is TRBJ1-3, the V gene TRBV12-3 or TRBV12-4; TRBD1 agrees at 12 bases. V was pared by 5 bases and J by 2 bases, with 7 bases of the junction left unmatched. The CDR3 is 17 residues long.

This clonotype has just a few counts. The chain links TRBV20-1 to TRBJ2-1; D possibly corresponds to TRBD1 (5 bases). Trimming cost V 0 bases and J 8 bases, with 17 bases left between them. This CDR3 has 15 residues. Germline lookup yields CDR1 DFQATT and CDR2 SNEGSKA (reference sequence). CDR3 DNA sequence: TGCAGTGCTAGAGATCGACAGAAGGGAAGCCATGAGCAGTTCTTC. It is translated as CSARDRQKGSHEQFF.

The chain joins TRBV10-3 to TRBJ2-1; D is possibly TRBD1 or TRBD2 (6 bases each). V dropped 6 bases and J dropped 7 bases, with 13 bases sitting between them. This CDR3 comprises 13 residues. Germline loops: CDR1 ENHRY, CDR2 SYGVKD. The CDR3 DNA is TGTGCCATCAGGCGGGACACATCAAATGAGCAGTTCTTC. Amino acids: CAIRRDTSNEQFF.

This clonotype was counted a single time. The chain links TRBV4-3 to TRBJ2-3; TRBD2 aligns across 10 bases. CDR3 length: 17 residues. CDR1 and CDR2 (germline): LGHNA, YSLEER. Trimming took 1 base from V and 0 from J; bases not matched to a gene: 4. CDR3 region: CASSQGPAGGSTDTQYF. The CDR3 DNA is TGCGCCAGCAGCCAAGGTCCAGCGGGGGGGAGCACAGATACGCAGTATTTT.

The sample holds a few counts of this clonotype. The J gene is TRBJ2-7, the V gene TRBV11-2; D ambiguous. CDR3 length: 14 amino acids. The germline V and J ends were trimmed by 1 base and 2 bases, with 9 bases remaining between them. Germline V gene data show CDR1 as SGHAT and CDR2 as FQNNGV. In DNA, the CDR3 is TGTGCCAGCAGCTTAGGGTACGGAACCTACGAGCAGTACTTC. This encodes CASSLGYGTYEQYF.